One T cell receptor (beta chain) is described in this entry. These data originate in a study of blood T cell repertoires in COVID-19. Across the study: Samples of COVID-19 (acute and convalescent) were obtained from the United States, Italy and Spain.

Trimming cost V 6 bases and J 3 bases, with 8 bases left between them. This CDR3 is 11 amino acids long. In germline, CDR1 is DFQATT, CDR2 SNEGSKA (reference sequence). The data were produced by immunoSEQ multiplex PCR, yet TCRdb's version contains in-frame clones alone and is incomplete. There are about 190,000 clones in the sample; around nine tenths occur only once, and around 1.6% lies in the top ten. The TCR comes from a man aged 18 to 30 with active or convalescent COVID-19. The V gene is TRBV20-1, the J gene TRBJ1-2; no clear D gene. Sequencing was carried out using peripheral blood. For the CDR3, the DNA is TGCAGTGCCCCCCCGGACTATGGCTACACCTTC. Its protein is CSAPPDYGYTF.